This TCR beta chain was identified in a study of cytomegalovirus exposure and HLA in healthy donors (dated by TCRdb to 2016 to 2017). Study-level background: In an earlier analysis of approximately 500 of the donors, roughly 300 Gb of sequence data and 90 million to 120 million unique TCR beta sequences from some 170 million T cells were reported. Both class I and class II loci were covered by HLA typing, at four-digit resolution. Along with the approximately 650-subject first cohort, a separate validation cohort of over a hundred different subjects was used. Among the roughly 400 genotyped donors, around 79% belonged to the genetic ancestry cluster associated with self-reported Caucasian donors. The number of typed donors differed by locus: roughly 629-640 for A, B, C, DRB1 and DQB1; 500 to 550 for DQA1; about 600 for DPA1; and roughly 490 for DPB1. Across approximately 400 genotyped donors of the cohort, an average of about 200,000 unique TCR beta nucleotide sequences per donor were sequenced, and roughly a sixth of those sequences were non-productive. In an earlier analysis of roughly 600 of the donors, high-throughput TCR beta sequencing was used to judge whether each TCR beta V gene segment behaved as functional or pseudogenic. In a later genetic analysis, genome-wide SNP genotypes for about 65% of the 666 donors were used, and that subset was treated as a discovery cohort. Rather than using new phenotypic data, the later analysis identified candidate immune exposures from TCR beta sequences and from how often those sequences occurred across donors. The study used immunosequencing to profile the T cell repertoires of under 700 subjects and linked those repertoires to cytomegalovirus serostatus. An early release that covered around 590 HLA-typed donors contained about 300 gigabases of sequencing data and about 84 million unique TCR sequences. In a later analysis, previously published TCR beta repertoires from hundreds of donors were re-analyzed and high-resolution HLA genotyping was added so that TCR occurrence patterns could be studied. The study combined high-throughput TCR immunosequencing, statistical association of individual TCRs with disease status, and machine learning to predict cytomegalovirus infection status. Every repertoire in the discovery cohort had been generated on one and the same sequencing platform. Five DR-DQ haplotypes were handled as single units for association and clustering, since linkage in the cohort was strong. The study aimed to test whether signatures of past pathogen exposure could be identified by cataloging public T cell receptors. Donor age, sex, ethnicity and CMV serostatus were compiled alongside the repertoire data.

Details on this clone: Its antigen specificity is not known. No much larger clonotype is one base removed from it; base qualities were not supplied.

The library was produced with the immunoSEQ multiplex PCR assay. The multiplex PCR relied on a mix of 60 forward primers for TCR Vbeta segments and 13 reverse primers for TCR Jbeta segments. The CDR3 region of rearranged TCR beta genes was amplified from genomic DNA with a multiplex PCR assay. On the Illumina HiSeq System, the amplified TCR beta libraries were sequenced as 87-base-pair reads. In the original analysis: In a later analysis, tens of millions of unique TCR beta chains were counted across the 500 to 850 repertoires, and roughly 10 million of these chains were shared by at least two donors. To remove PCR and sequencing errors, raw reads were error-corrected and collapsed into unique sequences using a nearest-neighbor algorithm that merged closely related sequences. V, D and J gene segments were assigned by aligning CDR3 sequences to IMGT reference sequences. For a sequence to be retained, a match of at least six nucleotides was required to both a V gene segment and a J gene segment. Rearrangements were classified as productive when the CDR3 lacked stop codons and remained in frame with V and J, and all other rearrangements were classified as non-productive. CDR3 was defined according to IMGT convention as the region running from the second conserved V-encoded cysteine to the conserved J-encoded phenylalanine. In an earlier analysis of approximately 590 of the donors, sequences lacking an unambiguous match to a single V gene segment were excluded. In an earlier analysis of about 590 of the donors, a V segment was called functional when productive rearrangements were above 56.7%, and segregating when the standard deviation between donors exceeded 5%. To diagnose cytomegalovirus status from the catalog of TCR beta chain sequences, a statistical classification framework was built. In a later analysis, TCR nucleotide sequences were compared against IMGT/GENE-DB human TR gene sequences so that V and J genes could be assigned. In a later analysis, CDR3 sequences and most-parsimonious VDJ recombination scenarios were assigned using the TCRdist pipeline. A later analysis defined each TCR beta chain by its CDR3 amino acid sequence plus V-gene family, and excluded reads lacking a unique V-gene family. As a way to deal with suspected cross-contamination and a sequencing artifact, a later analysis dropped hundreds of nucleotide sequences that were highly shared and had low generation probability. In a later analysis, a clonal expansion index was calculated for each public chain from normalized within-repertoire ranks of inferred template counts. In a later analysis, generation probabilities were computed with a VDJ recombination model fitted to out-of-frame rearrangements, and the resulting probabilities were checked against IGoR. In a later analysis, TCR-TCR, TCR-HLA and TCR-CMV co-occurrence was scored with hypergeometric tests, and a repertoire-size bias correction was applied to TCR pairs. In a later analysis, false discovery rates were estimated by permuting HLA or CMV assignments 20 times. In a later analysis, co-occurring TCRs were grouped with DBSCAN, and TCRdist sequence similarity was added when clustering was performed within HLA-allele-positive subsets. Repertoires with fewer than 30,000 or more than 120,000 public chains, plus five repertoires with anomalous nucleotide sharing, were excluded from co-occurrence clustering. TCRdb mirrors the immuneACCESS table, restricted to in-frame sequences. Some clones are absent from its copies; in checked studies, under half trace to an unresolved V gene, and the reason for the others is unknown. V, J and clone size are those of that table, while D and trimming were read from the DNA. The sample yields 150,000 to 250,000 clones; approximately 85% were counted once. 2% to 2.5% of the sample comes from the top ten.

The cohort was made up of approximately 670 healthy bone marrow donors. Cohort members were all nominally healthy when sampled, although unrecorded immune exposures were likely present. The donor tested CMV seronegative and was one of the 352 seronegative cohort members. Every donor gave a peripheral blood sample, and the peripheral blood mononuclear cells from that sample were used for TCR beta sequencing. Genomic DNA was extracted from the blood cell samples with the Qiagen DNeasy Blood Extraction Kit. V is pared back by 5 bases and J by 7 bases, with 23 bases lying between the germline termini. CDR1 is given as SGHTA and CDR2 as FQGNSA, both from the germline V gene. The CDR3 goes from the cysteine to the phenylalanine over 17 residues. Of the read, only the CDR3 DNA is kept; its 51 bases are in frame from base 1. General study outcomes and caveats: In a later genetic analysis, a missense DCLRE1C variant was associated with V-gene and J-gene trimming of TCR beta chains, and the association was replicated in an independent cohort. Fewer than 20 rarely observed V segments, including chromosome 9 orphons, were excluded from the earlier analysis of several hundred of the donors because counts were too low. The classifier was reported to diagnose cytomegalovirus status with high specificity and sensitivity in both the original cohort and the validation cohort. According to a later genetic analysis, donors in an Asian-associated ancestry cluster had fewer N-insertions in productive TCRs than the roughly 700-donor mean. Because some donors lacked HLA typing at each locus, the association tests relied only on the typed subset. While some public TCRs were present in many individuals, most TCR sequences turned up only very rarely across donors. Roughly uniform sequencing depth across donors was assumed in presence/absence analyses, although this assumption may not hold. When HLA alleles, especially DR and DQ, strongly co-occurred, attributing TCR associations to individual alleles was difficult. Some IMGT-functional V segments, including TRBV6-2 and TRBV6-3, could not be distinguished by the 87-base-pair reads and were therefore excluded. At a false discovery rate of 0.05, a later analysis linked about 17,000 TCR beta sequences to specific HLA alleles. Broadly in line with IMGT annotations, most TCR beta V segments showed up in productive rearrangements about 90% or about 30% of the time in an earlier analysis of several hundred of the donors. The study gave a list of 150 to 200 TCR beta chains associated with cytomegalovirus. Most CMV-associated TCR beta chains appeared to be HLA-restricted in a later analysis, and the HLA associations seemed to be driven largely by CMV exposure. A cluster of highly shared sequence variants was judged likely to be a technical artifact of the sequencing pipeline. Several of the top co-occurrence clusters appeared to be linked to parvovirus B19, influenza, CMV and Epstein-Barr virus, according to a later analysis. In a later analysis, TCR association rates were found to vary across HLA loci, with the most associated TCRs seen for DRB1 alleles and the fewest for HLA-C alleles. The authors suggested that the approach could potentially be extended to other disease states and immunological phenotypes. Linkage disequilibrium might explain the correlated functional status among segregating V segments, but an unknown experimental factor could not be excluded. In a later analysis, HLA-associated TCR beta chains showed more clonal expansion and lower generation probabilities than non-associated chains that were equally common. For the cohort, immune exposure information was limited to CMV serostatus. A further reported finding was that TCR beta sequences accurately predicted the HLA-A and HLA-B alleles for most subjects in the first cohort. In vitro tests confirmed that a few of the cytomegalovirus-associated TCR beta chains recognize cytomegalovirus antigens. Only TCR beta chains were sequenced in this cohort, and the absence of alpha or paired-chain data limited detectable features.

The rearranged chain carries TRBV7-2 and TRBJ1-4, with the D gene not clear enough to name. The specimen was PBMCs. The sequence came from a woman between 50 and 59 years old in good health and CMV-seronegative. The sequenced DNA is TGTGCCAGCAGCCCACCTCTAGGAGGGCTTGGCAGTGAAAAACTGTTTTTT. The translation is CASSPPLGGLGSEKLFF.